Presented here are 7 T cell receptor beta chains from one specimen sequenced in a study of blood T cell repertoires in COVID-19. Generated by immunoSEQ multiplex PCR, the TCRdb table keeps only in-frame clones and is missing some. Of about 170,000 clones listed, 88% are singletons. The sequenced material came from peripheral blood. The source of these receptors is a man aged 45-65 years who had recovered from COVID-19.

The V gene is TRBV27, the J gene TRBJ1-2; D is undetermined. The CDR3 totals 16 residues. V lost 6 bases and J lost 6, with 23 bases in between. Germline CDR1 is MNHEY and CDR2 is SMNVEV (reference sequence). The CDR3: CASSLFRPAGLDGYTF. The CDR3 DNA reads as TGTGCCAGCAGCCTTTTCAGGCCCGCTGGGTTAGATGGCTACACCTTC.

V gene TRBV7-6 combines with J gene TRBJ2-5, with 7 bases that match TRBD2. With 0 bases clipped from V and 4 bases from J, the junction kept 2 bases outside the gene matches. The CDR3 loop spans 14 amino acids. Germline CDR1 and CDR2: SGHVS and FNYEAQ. The CDR3 coding sequence is TGTGCCAGCAGCTTAGCTGGGGGGGGAGAGACCCAGTACTTC. Translation gives CASSLAGGGETQYF.

The gene calls are TRBV28 and TRBJ2-7; D ambiguous. V lost 2 bases and J lost 2, with 7 bases in between. CDR1 is MDHEN, CDR2 SYDVKM, per germline. The CDR3 is 13 residues long. The DNA of the CDR3 is TGTGCCAGCAGTTTAACAGCCCCCTACGAGCAGTACTTC. Encoded protein: CASSLTAPYEQYF.

The J gene is TRBJ1-4, the V gene TRBV5-4; the match to TRBD1 covers 10 bases. This CDR3 region has 15 residues. CDR1 and CDR2 from the germline V gene are SGHNT and YYREEE (reference sequence). V shed 3 bases and J 7 bases; nucleotides not matched to a gene: 6. The CDR3, as DNA: TGTGCCAGCAGCTCTAGACAGGGGGCAAGTGAAAAACTGTTTTTT. Amino acid sequence: CASSSRQGASEKLFF.

The rearrangement links TRBV7-9 to TRBJ2-7; D is perhaps TRBD2 (7 bases). The germline CDR1 and CDR2 sequences are SEHNR and FQNEAQ (reference sequence). V lost 4 bases to trimming and J lost 2 bases, with 18 bases between them. The CDR3 has 16 residues. The CDR3 DNA is TGTGCCAGCAGCTCCTCCCCAGGGGCGGGGGCCTACGAGCAGTACTTC. Its translation: CASSSSPGAGAYEQYF.

The V call is TRBV11-2, the J call TRBJ1-2; D may be TRBD1 (5 bases). Germline V gene sequence: CDR1 SGHAT, CDR2 FQNNGV. This CDR3 is 14 amino acids long. Trimming cost V 4 bases and J 4 bases, with 13 bases left between them. For the CDR3, the DNA is TGTGCCAGCAGCTACGCCGGGCAGGGCTATGGCTACACCTTC. This gives the protein CASSYAGQGYGYTF. The full variable domain, completed using reference TRBV11-2 and TRBJ1-2, is EAGVAQSPRYKIIEKRQSVAFWCNPISGHATLYWYQQILGQGPKLLIQFQNNGVVDDSQLPKDRFSAERLKGVDSTLKIQPAKLEDSAVYLCASSYAGQGYGYTFGSGTRLTVV.

The chain has TRBV7-3 and TRBJ2-5, with a tentative D call TRBD2 (6 bases). Germline values: CDR1 SGHTA, CDR2 FQGTGA. The CDR3 spans 15 residues. V lost 4 bases to trimming and J lost 1 base, with 13 bases between them. The CDR3 bases are TGTGCCAGCAGCTCCTTGGGGACTTTCCAAGAGACCCAGTACTTC. Its translation is CASSSLGTFQETQYF.